The clone carrying this TCR beta chain was detected ten times or more. This sample was included in a study of Graves' ophthalmopathy and Graves' hyperthyroidism. RNA transcripts were the template, and TCR beta CDR3 regions were amplified from them. HTBI primers were employed in first-round RT-PCR, then a second-round multiplex PCR followed. TCRdb recomputed calls from the multiplex PCR reads with MiXCR, one row per CDR3 protein. The profile shows around 470,000 distinct CDR3 sequences, approximately 15% of them singletons. The length of the CDR3 is 14 residues. The V gene's germline CDR1 is MNHEY and CDR2 SVGAGI. Unmatched junction bases numbered 4, after V lost 9 bases and J lost 2 bases. Symptoms, serum thyroxine and TRAb, thyroid ultrasound, and orbital computed tomography formed the diagnostic basis.

Material: blood. The gene calls are TRBV6-5 and TRBJ2-7, with 13 bases identical to TRBD2. The source is a woman aged 25 to 45 with Graves' ophthalmopathy. The CDR3 DNA sequence: TGTGCCAGTCGGACTAGCGGGGGTACCTACGAGCAGTACTTC. Amino acids: CASRTSGGTYEQYF.